The 17 T cell receptor beta chains in this list originate from one sample, sequenced in a study of CD8 T cells in ankylosing spondylitis. The antigens of these receptors remain unknown. MiXCR, run by TCRdb on the 5' RACE reads, gives a single entry per CDR3 protein. The table has some 220,000 distinct CDR3 sequences, 5.5% to 7.5% seen once. The study, taken as a whole, reports: A TCR beta motif of several highly homologous variants seemed to mark ankylosing spondylitis blood.

The sequenced material came from blood, either unsorted or a sorted T cell fraction (not recorded which). These receptors were taken from a male donor with ankylosing spondylitis.

This clonotype occurred many times. CDR3 sequence (DNA): TGTGCCAGCAGTTTAGGTCCCGGGACAGGGAGCGACAATCAGCCCCAGCATTTT. Protein product: CASSLGPGTGSDNQPQHF. V is TRBV27 and J is TRBJ1-5, with TRBD1 matching over 9 bases. The junction had 11 bases not matched to a gene; V was cut back by 2 bases and J by 3 bases. From germline, CDR1 is MNHEY and CDR2 SMNVEV (reference sequence). This CDR3 has 18 amino acids.

This clonotype was picked up many times. The chain employs TRBV5-1 and TRBJ1-1; D ambiguous. Between the trimmed V and J ends, which lost 0 bases and 6 bases, there was a span of 9 bases. Germline V lookup: CDR1 SGHRS, CDR2 YFSETQ. The length of the CDR3 is 13 residues. The CDR3 sequence is CASSLDLGPEAFF. As DNA, the CDR3 is TGCGCCAGCAGCTTGGATTTAGGGCCTGAAGCTTTCTTT.

This clonotype was counted at least ten times. The gene calls are TRBV20-1 and TRBJ2-1, with TRBD1 matching over 8 bases. Trimming took 5 bases from V and 4 from J; bases not matched to a gene: 7. This CDR3 region has 14 residues. CDR1 is DFQATT, CDR2 SNEGSKA, per germline (reference sequence). CDR3 loop: CSAPDRDKYNEQFF. The CDR3 DNA reads TGCAGTGCTCCGGACAGGGATAAGTACAATGAGCAGTTCTTC.

This clonotype was found many times. This sequence joins TRBV28 and TRBJ2-3; D ambiguous. V was trimmed by 4 bases and J by 6 bases, leaving 2 bases between them. CDR3 length: 10 residues. Germline loops: CDR1 MDHEN, CDR2 SYDVKM. The CDR3 here is CASSWDTQYF. Written as DNA, the CDR3 is TGTGCCAGCAGTTGGGATACGCAGTATTTT.

This clonotype was picked up many times. J is TRBJ1-4 and V is TRBV7-2; D is ambiguous. The CDR3 sequence is 16 residues long. Germline values: CDR1 SGHTA, CDR2 FQGNSA. Deletions cut 2 bases from V and 0 bases from J, with 10 bases between. The CDR3 DNA reads TGTGCCAGCAGCTTAATTAGGGCGGCAACTAATGAAAAACTGTTTTTT. This sequence encodes CASSLIRAATNEKLFF.

To note about this clonotype: This may stem from a read error, because a much larger clone lies one nucleotide away. The chain employs TRBV5-1 and TRBJ2-3; tentatively, D is TRBD1 or TRBD2 (5 bases each). This CDR3 contains 14 residues. In germline, CDR1 is SGHRS, CDR2 YFSETQ. CDR3 protein: CASSPGTNTDTQSF. The CDR3 nucleotides read TGCGCCAGCAGCCCCGGGACGAACACAGATACGCAGTCTTTT.

This clonotype was detected only a few times. This sequence joins TRBV12-5 and TRBJ1-3; TRBD1 might be the D (5 bases). Per the germline V gene, CDR1 is LGHNT and CDR2 is FRNRAP. This CDR3 has 13 residues. V shed 6 bases and J shed 4 bases, with 10 bases lying between them. CDR3 DNA: TGTGCTAGTGGCCGGGGGGACGGAAACACCATATATTTT. Translation: CASGRGDGNTIYF.

There are a few counts of this clonotype. The rearrangement uses TRBV19 and TRBJ2-7; 7 bases are a match to TRBD1. Germline V gene lookup returns CDR1 LNHDA and CDR2 SQIVND (reference sequence). The CDR3 runs to 17 residues. V lost 4 bases, J lost 1 base, and 13 bases stayed unmatched. The DNA for the CDR3 is TGTGCCAGTAGTACTGGTGCTTGGGGGACAGATTCCTACGAGCAGTACTTC. Its translation is CASSTGAWGTDSYEQYF.

This clonotype was picked up many times. This chain joins TRBV12-3 or TRBV12-4 and TRBJ1-5, with D maybe TRBD1 (6 bases). Trimming took 1 base from V and 5 from J, leaving 15 bases between them. The CDR3 covers 16 residues. Written as DNA, the CDR3 is TGTGCCAGCAGTTTAGGCCCAGGGGACCCTTATCAGCCCCAGCATTTT. Translated: CASSLGPGDPYQPQHF.

Ten or more counts support this clonotype. This chain connects TRBV5-6 to TRBJ2-7; D uncertain. Germline V gene data show CDR1 as SGHDT and CDR2 as YYEEEE. The CDR3 has 13 amino acids. Trimming cost V 0 bases and J 7 bases, with 11 bases left between them. CDR3 region: CASSLASTREQYF. The CDR3 nucleotides are TGTGCCAGCAGCTTGGCTTCGACTCGAGAGCAGTACTTC. The variable domain in full, with the rest retrieved from reference TRBV5-6 and TRBJ2-7, is DAGVTQSPTHLIKTRGQQVTLRCSPKSGHDTVSWYQQALGQGPQFIFQYYEEEERQRGNFPDRFSGHQFPNYSSELNVNALLLGDSALYLCASSLASTREQYFGPGTRLTVT.

The sample holds a few counts of this clonotype. The chain has TRBV7-2 and TRBJ2-7; D possibly corresponds to TRBD1 (5 bases). CDR3 size: 14 residues. Germline CDR1 is SGHTA and CDR2 is FQGNSA. The ends were cut back, 9 bases at V and 3 bases at J, with 18 bases in the middle. CDR3: CASERQTYSYEQYF. In nucleotides, the CDR3 is TGTGCCAGTGAGAGACAGACTTACAGCTACGAGCAGTACTTC. The entire variable domain, with the rest obtained from reference TRBV7-2 and TRBJ2-7, is as follows: GAGVSQSPSNKVTEKGKDVELRCDPISGHTALYWYRQSLGQGLEFLIYFQGNSAPDKSGLPSDRFSAERTGGSVSTLTIQRTQQEDSAVYLCASERQTYSYEQYFGPGTRLTVT.

This clonotype was counted at least ten times. V is TRBV7-2 and J is TRBJ1-5; possibly TRBD1 for D (5 bases). This CDR3 has 15 amino acids. From germline, CDR1 is SGHTA and CDR2 FQGNSA. V was clipped by 6 bases and J by 4 bases, with 16 bases between them. In DNA form, the CDR3 reads TGTGCCAGCAGTGATGGGACGACAGTTAATCAGCCCCAGCATTTT. Translated: CASSDGTTVNQPQHF.

Ten or more counts support this clonotype. The chain couples TRBV20-1 to TRBJ2-7, with TRBD2 matching over 14 bases. V was pared by 0 bases and J by 2 bases, with 6 bases of the junction left unmatched. The CDR3 contains 17 residues. The germline CDR1 and CDR2 sequences are DFQATT and SNEGSKA (reference sequence). In DNA form, the CDR3 reads TGCAGTGCTAGAGATGGAGGACTAGCGGGAGGACCCTACGAGCAGTACTTC. This translates into CSARDGGLAGGPYEQYF.

In its sample, this clonotype was seen many times. The J gene is TRBJ2-1, the V gene TRBV5-6; 12 nucleotides align to TRBD2. Trimming at V came to 0 bases and at J to 8 bases, leaving 6 bases not matched to a gene. CDR1 is SGHDT, CDR2 YYEEEE, per germline. The CDR3 is made up of 16 amino acids. The CDR3 spells CASSLGGLAGLDEQFF. DNA for the CDR3: TGTGCCAGCAGCTTGGGTGGACTAGCGGGGCTCGATGAGCAGTTCTTC.

This clonotype was seen at least ten times. This chain uses TRBV9 with TRBJ2-1, with 13 bases aligning to TRBD2. Germline V gene sequence: CDR1 SGDLS, CDR2 YYNGEE. The V segment lost 3 bases and the J segment 2 bases; nucleotides outside the gene matches: 8. This CDR3 comprises 18 residues. CDR3 region: CASSGRLAGGPTYNEQFF. The CDR3 DNA is TGTGCCAGCAGCGGTCGACTAGCGGGGGGACCTACCTACAATGAGCAGTTCTTC.

There are many counts of this clonotype. The chain uses TRBV11-2 and TRBJ2-1; D remains unclear. With 0 bases removed from V and 6 bases from J, the gap between germline ends came to 12 bases. Germline-derived CDR1 and CDR2 are SGHAT and FQNNGV. CDR3 length: 15 amino acids. The CDR3 protein is CASSLDGDWPNEQFF. The CDR3 DNA reads as TGTGCCAGCAGCTTAGATGGAGACTGGCCCAATGAGCAGTTCTTC. Filled out from reference TRBV11-2 and TRBJ2-1, the complete variable domain reads EAGVAQSPRYKIIEKRQSVAFWCNPISGHATLYWYQQILGQGPKLLIQFQNNGVVDDSQLPKDRFSAERLKGVDSTLKIQPAKLEDSAVYLCASSLDGDWPNEQFFGPGTRLTVL.

This clonotype occurred a few times. The chain recombines TRBV7-2 with TRBJ1-1; a weak D match, TRBD1 (6 bases). This CDR3 has 13 residues. Trimming cost V 7 bases and J 1 base, with 10 bases left between them. Germline CDR1 and CDR2: SGHTA and FQGNSA. The CDR3 region has the DNA TGTGCCAGCATCAGAGGGGGGAACACTGAAGCTTTCTTT. It yields the protein CASIRGGNTEAFF. Full variable domain (outside the CDR3, taken from reference TRBV7-2 and TRBJ1-1): GAGVSQSPSNKVTEKGKDVELRCDPISGHTALYWYRQSLGQGLEFLIYFQGNSAPDKSGLPSDRFSAERTGGSVSTLTIQRTQQEDSAVYLCASIRGGNTEAFFGQGTRLTVV.